A selection of T cell receptor beta chains follows, all from one sample in a study of cytomegalovirus exposure and HLA in healthy donors. Libraries were prepared by immunoSEQ multiplex PCR; TCRdb keeps only in-frame clonotypes and omits some of them. This sample yields 100,000 to 150,000 clones, of which around 89% are seen a single time; about 1.8% belongs to the top ten. Specimen: PBMCs. The receptors here all came from a man between 18 and 29 years old in good health and CMV-seronegative. Each CDR3 is given with its conserved first and last residue. D genes are given only for firm matches. A clone size is listed for some rows: how often the clone was seen (once, few, many), or a class if it is expanded.

d_gene: -
abundance: -
v_gene: TRBV11-2
j_gene: TRBJ2-4
CDR3aa: CASSRTNIQYF
CDR3nt: TGTGCCAGCAGCAGAACTAACATTCAGTACTTC

d_gene: TRBD1
abundance: -
v_gene: TRBV5-4
j_gene: TRBJ2-1
CDR3aa: CASSWGQGNEQFF
CDR3nt: TGTGCCAGCAGCTGGGGACAGGGAAACGAGCAGTTCTTC

d_gene: -
abundance: -
v_gene: TRBV6-6
j_gene: TRBJ2-7
CDR3aa: CASSYSDRESYEQYF
CDR3nt: TGTGCCAGCAGTTACTCCGACAGAGAATCCTACGAGCAGTACTTC

d_gene: -
abundance: -
v_gene: TRBV10-3
j_gene: TRBJ1-6
CDR3aa: CAISVSSSSSYNSPLHF
CDR3nt: TGTGCCATCAGTGTATCAAGTTCCAGCTCCTATAATTCACCCCTCCACTTT

d_gene: -
abundance: once
v_gene: TRBV4-2
j_gene: TRBJ2-3
CDR3aa: CASSQTARGGQPDTQYF
CDR3nt: TGTGCCAGCAGCCAAACGGCGAGGGGGGGCCAGCCAGATACGCAGTATTTT

d_gene: -
abundance: -
v_gene: TRBV27
j_gene: TRBJ2-7
CDR3aa: CASSFQNAIGRNYEQYF
CDR3nt: TGTGCCAGCAGTTTCCAGAATGCTATTGGCAGGAACTACGAGCAGTACTTC

d_gene: TRBD1
abundance: -
v_gene: TRBV2
j_gene: TRBJ2-5
CDR3aa: CASSPPGQGSSRETQYF
CDR3nt: TGTGCCAGCAGCCCACCGGGACAGGGGTCCTCCCGGGAGACCCAGTACTTC

d_gene: -
abundance: -
v_gene: TRBV5-1
j_gene: TRBJ2-1
CDR3aa: CASSANLGRTTIAEHNEQFF
CDR3nt: TGCGCCAGCAGCGCAAATTTGGGACGGACGACTATAGCGGAGCACAATGAGCAGTTCTTC

d_gene: TRBD2
abundance: -
v_gene: TRBV5-6
j_gene: TRBJ2-7
CDR3aa: CASSATSGPYEQYF
CDR3nt: TGTGCCAGCAGCGCAACTAGCGGTCCTTACGAGCAGTACTTC

d_gene: -
abundance: -
v_gene: TRBV19
j_gene: TRBJ1-5
CDR3aa: CASLGGLHQPQHF
CDR3nt: TGTGCCAGTCTCGGGGGACTCCATCAGCCCCAGCATTTT

d_gene: TRBD1
abundance: -
v_gene: TRBV5-4
j_gene: TRBJ2-7
CDR3aa: CASSPGQGVNEQYF
CDR3nt: TGTGCCAGCAGCCCAGGACAGGGGGTGAACGAGCAGTACTTC

d_gene: TRBD2
abundance: -
v_gene: TRBV11-2
j_gene: TRBJ2-1
CDR3aa: CASSRGEGNEQFF
CDR3nt: TGTGCCAGCAGCCGGGGGGAGGGTAATGAGCAGTTCTTC

d_gene: TRBD1
abundance: -
v_gene: TRBV5-4
j_gene: TRBJ1-1
CDR3aa: CASSWGQSNTEAFF
CDR3nt: TGTGCCAGCAGCTGGGGACAGAGTAACACTGAAGCTTTCTTT

d_gene: TRBD1
abundance: -
v_gene: TRBV4-3
j_gene: TRBJ1-1
CDR3aa: CASSYRGRGNTEAFF
CDR3nt: TGCGCCAGCAGCTACAGGGGGCGAGGGAACACTGAAGCTTTCTTT

d_gene: -
abundance: -
v_gene: TRBV7-9
j_gene: TRBJ2-3
CDR3aa: CASSKGLARDTQYF
CDR3nt: TGTGCCAGCAGCAAAGGCCTAGCGAGAGATACGCAGTATTTT

d_gene: -
abundance: few
v_gene: TRBV7-8
j_gene: TRBJ1-5
CDR3aa: CASQGTEHSNQPQHF
CDR3nt: TGTGCCAGCCAAGGGACTGAACATAGCAATCAGCCCCAGCATTTT

d_gene: TRBD1
abundance: -
v_gene: TRBV7-9
j_gene: TRBJ1-1
CDR3aa: CASSPSIMSGQGATEAFF
CDR3nt: TGTGCCAGCAGCCCCTCTATTATGAGTGGACAGGGGGCGACTGAAGCTTTCTTT

d_gene: -
abundance: -
v_gene: TRBV25-1
j_gene: TRBJ2-5
CDR3aa: CASSDQVNVQYF
CDR3nt: TGTGCCAGCAGTGATCAGGTGAACGTCCAGTACTTC

d_gene: -
abundance: once
v_gene: TRBV11-3
j_gene: TRBJ2-1
CDR3aa: CASSSSPYNEQFF
CDR3nt: TGTGCCAGCAGCTCTTCCCCGTACAATGAGCAGTTCTTC

d_gene: TRBD2
abundance: few
v_gene: TRBV7-8
j_gene: TRBJ2-1
CDR3aa: CASSLIGGGAGNEQFF
CDR3nt: TGTGCCAGCAGCTTAATCGGCGGGGGGGCGGGCAATGAGCAGTTCTTC

d_gene: -
abundance: -
v_gene: TRBV6-1
j_gene: TRBJ2-7
CDR3aa: CASSGIRGSFEQYF
CDR3nt: TGTGCCAGCAGTGGGATTAGGGGTTCGTTCGAGCAGTACTTC

d_gene: -
abundance: -
v_gene: TRBV10-3
j_gene: TRBJ2-7
CDR3aa: CAIRTSYEQYF
CDR3nt: TGTGCCATCAGGACATCCTACGAGCAGTACTTC

d_gene: -
abundance: -
v_gene: TRBV4-1
j_gene: TRBJ2-7
CDR3aa: CASSQDRLAEVYEQYF
CDR3nt: TGCGCCAGCAGCCAAGATCGGTTAGCGGAAGTGTACGAGCAGTACTTC

d_gene: -
abundance: -
v_gene: TRBV28
j_gene: TRBJ2-7
CDR3aa: CASRASGTQYF
CDR3nt: TGTGCCAGCAGAGCATCAGGAACGCAGTACTTC

d_gene: TRBD1
abundance: -
v_gene: TRBV7-8
j_gene: TRBJ2-7
CDR3aa: CASGKGQPSYEQYF
CDR3nt: TGTGCCAGCGGAAAGGGACAGCCCTCCTACGAGCAGTACTTC

d_gene: -
abundance: -
v_gene: TRBV29-1
j_gene: TRBJ1-1
CDR3aa: CSVGTAGNTEAFF
CDR3nt: TGCAGCGTGGGGACTGCCGGGAACACTGAAGCTTTCTTT

d_gene: TRBD1
abundance: -
v_gene: TRBV7-6
j_gene: TRBJ2-5
CDR3aa: CASSQGQAQETQYF
CDR3nt: TGTGCCAGCAGCCAGGGACAGGCGCAAGAGACCCAGTACTTC

d_gene: -
abundance: -
v_gene: TRBV30
j_gene: TRBJ2-1
CDR3aa: CAWSVGGSYNEQFF
CDR3nt: TGTGCCTGGAGTGTTGGGGGGTCCTACAATGAGCAGTTCTTC

d_gene: -
abundance: -
v_gene: TRBV14
j_gene: TRBJ2-1
CDR3aa: CASSPYRDTYNEQFF
CDR3nt: TGTGCCAGCAGCCCTTACAGGGATACCTACAATGAGCAGTTCTTC

d_gene: -
abundance: -
v_gene: TRBV2
j_gene: TRBJ1-4
CDR3aa: CASKIAGVEKLFF
CDR3nt: TGTGCCAGCAAAATCGCGGGAGTTGAAAAACTGTTTTTT

d_gene: TRBD1
abundance: -
v_gene: TRBV2
j_gene: TRBJ1-4
CDR3aa: CASSGDRGEEKLFF
CDR3nt: TGTGCCAGCAGTGGGGACAGGGGAGAGGAAAAACTGTTTTTT

d_gene: -
abundance: -
v_gene: TRBV2
j_gene: TRBJ2-7
CDR3aa: CASSGTGSYEQYF
CDR3nt: TGTGCCAGCAGCGGTACCGGCTCCTACGAGCAGTACTTC

d_gene: -
abundance: -
v_gene: TRBV28
j_gene: TRBJ1-2
CDR3aa: CASSFLGYGYTF
CDR3nt: TGTGCCAGCAGTTTCCTCGGCTATGGCTACACCTTC

d_gene: TRBD1
abundance: -
v_gene: TRBV6-5
j_gene: TRBJ1-1
CDR3aa: CASSTSNRGNTEAFF
CDR3nt: TGTGCCAGCAGTACTTCAAACAGGGGGAACACTGAAGCTTTCTTT

d_gene: -
abundance: -
v_gene: TRBV7-2
j_gene: TRBJ1-1
CDR3aa: CASSLGGGSNTEAFF
CDR3nt: TGTGCCAGCAGCTTAGGCGGTGGCAGCAACACTGAAGCTTTCTTT

d_gene: -
abundance: -
v_gene: TRBV5-8
j_gene: TRBJ1-1
CDR3aa: CASSFGGAETEAFF
CDR3nt: TGTGCCAGCAGCTTTGGTGGCGCGGAAACTGAAGCTTTCTTT

d_gene: TRBD1
abundance: -
v_gene: TRBV6-4
j_gene: TRBJ2-7
CDR3aa: CASSGADREYEQYF
CDR3nt: TGTGCCAGCAGTGGTGCGGACAGGGAGTACGAGCAGTACTTC

d_gene: TRBD2
abundance: -
v_gene: TRBV4-1
j_gene: TRBJ2-2
CDR3aa: CASSLQGLAGVRTGELFF
CDR3nt: TGCGCCAGCAGCCTTCAGGGGCTAGCGGGAGTTCGGACCGGGGAGCTGTTTTTT

d_gene: TRBD2
abundance: -
v_gene: TRBV18
j_gene: TRBJ2-5
CDR3aa: CASSPQRGVEETQYF
CDR3nt: TGTGCCAGCTCACCACAGCGGGGGGTCGAAGAGACCCAGTACTTC

d_gene: -
abundance: -
v_gene: TRBV9
j_gene: TRBJ1-1
CDR3aa: CASSVEAMGVSEAFF
CDR3nt: TGTGCCAGCAGCGTAGAGGCGATGGGAGTGTCTGAAGCTTTCTTT

d_gene: TRBD1
abundance: -
v_gene: TRBV9
j_gene: TRBJ1-5
CDR3aa: CASSPRTGGDQPQHF
CDR3nt: TGTGCCTCCAGCCCCAGGACAGGGGGCGATCAGCCCCAGCATTTT

d_gene: TRBD1
abundance: -
v_gene: TRBV28
j_gene: TRBJ2-5
CDR3aa: CASSYWDSKETQYF
CDR3nt: TGTGCCAGCAGTTACTGGGACAGTAAAGAGACCCAGTACTTC

d_gene: -
abundance: -
v_gene: TRBV6-4
j_gene: TRBJ2-3
CDR3aa: CASSDLPANSQYF
CDR3nt: TGTGCCAGCAGTGACCTGCCCGCTAATTCGCAGTATTTT

d_gene: TRBD2
abundance: -
v_gene: TRBV5-6
j_gene: TRBJ2-5
CDR3aa: CASSSSGGEETQYF
CDR3nt: TGTGCCAGCAGCTCTAGCGGGGGGGAGGAGACCCAGTACTTC

d_gene: -
abundance: -
v_gene: TRBV6-5
j_gene: TRBJ1-2
CDR3aa: CASSYSRDGGYGYTF
CDR3nt: TGTGCCAGCAGTTACTCGCGGGATGGCGGGTATGGCTACACCTTC

d_gene: -
abundance: -
v_gene: TRBV6-6
j_gene: TRBJ1-1
CDR3aa: CASSYLEQYTEAFF
CDR3nt: TGTGCCAGCAGTTACCTCGAACAGTACACTGAAGCTTTCTTT

d_gene: TRBD1
abundance: many
v_gene: TRBV13
j_gene: TRBJ1-2
CDR3aa: CASSLVDRAEYGYTF
CDR3nt: TGTGCCAGCAGCTTGGTAGACAGGGCGGAGTATGGCTACACCTTC

d_gene: -
abundance: once
v_gene: TRBV4-3
j_gene: TRBJ2-2
CDR3aa: CASSQVSQGGTGELFF
CDR3nt: TGCGCCAGCAGCCAAGTTTCACAGGGTGGTACCGGGGAGCTGTTTTTT

d_gene: TRBD1
abundance: -
v_gene: TRBV2
j_gene: TRBJ1-4
CDR3aa: CASSARGNEKLFF
CDR3nt: TGTGCCAGCAGTGCCAGGGGGAATGAAAAACTGTTTTTT

d_gene: TRBD1
abundance: -
v_gene: TRBV15
j_gene: TRBJ2-7
CDR3aa: CATSRDRGLYEQYF
CDR3nt: TGTGCCACCAGCAGAGACAGGGGGCTATACGAGCAGTACTTC

d_gene: -
abundance: -
v_gene: TRBV27
j_gene: TRBJ2-2
CDR3aa: CASSFNPRARDRNTGELFF
CDR3nt: TGTGCCAGCAGCTTCAACCCTCGGGCTAGAGACAGGAACACCGGGGAGCTGTTTTTT

d_gene: -
abundance: -
v_gene: TRBV7-9
j_gene: TRBJ1-4
CDR3aa: CASSFGFTGEKLFF
CDR3nt: TGTGCCAGCAGCTTTGGATTTACAGGGGAAAAACTGTTTTTT

d_gene: -
abundance: once
v_gene: TRBV20-1
j_gene: TRBJ2-5
CDR3aa: CSAVSQETQYF
CDR3nt: TGCAGTGCCGTTTCCCAAGAGACCCAGTACTTC

d_gene: TRBD1
abundance: -
v_gene: TRBV12-5
j_gene: TRBJ2-7
CDR3aa: CASDDGQGGFEQYF
CDR3nt: TGTGCTAGTGACGATGGACAGGGTGGCTTCGAGCAGTACTTC

d_gene: TRBD1
abundance: -
v_gene: TRBV11-2
j_gene: TRBJ2-7
CDR3aa: CASSIRDRPWGQYF
CDR3nt: TGTGCCAGCAGCATACGGGACAGACCTTGGGGGCAGTACTTC